One and the same sample provided the 28 T cell receptor beta chains below, sequenced in a study of blood T cell repertoires in COVID-19. Clones were read by immunoSEQ multiplex PCR, and TCRdb kept only the in-frame ones, dropping some. Among 80,000 to 95,000 clones listed, 70% to 85% were seen once. The material sequenced was peripheral blood. All receptors derive from a woman aged 45-59 years with acute or convalescent COVID-19.

The rearrangement links TRBV7-8 to TRBJ2-3; 16 positions match TRBD2. Germline V gene sequence: CDR1 SGHVS, CDR2 FQNEAQ. The CDR3 consists of 18 residues. The V gene end was trimmed by 5 bases and the J gene end by 4 bases; junction bases not matched to a gene: 9. The CDR3 DNA reads as TGTGCCAGCAGCACCGGGACTAGCGGGGGGGCCGGACCAGATACGCAGTATTTT. Its protein product is CASSTGTSGGAGPDTQYF.

The chain has TRBV7-2 and TRBJ2-3, with 7 bases lining up with TRBD1. Germline lookup yields CDR1 SGHTA and CDR2 FQGNSA. The V segment lost 7 bases and the J segment 6 bases; nucleotides outside the gene matches: 10. The CDR3 runs 14 residues. In DNA, the CDR3 is TGTGCCAGCACCAGAGGGACAGCGACTGATACGCAGTATTTT. Encoded protein: CASTRGTATDTQYF.

The V gene is TRBV2, the J gene TRBJ1-6, with 7 bases lining up with TRBD1. Germline CDR1 SNHLY, CDR2 FYNNEI. V gave up 5 bases and J gave up 0 bases; unmatched junction bases: 4. The CDR3 sequence is 16 residues long. The CDR3 DNA reads TGTGCCAGCAGTCTGGACAGGAGCTCCTATAATTCACCCCTCCACTTT. This gives the protein CASSLDRSSYNSPLHF.

The V call is TRBV9, the J call TRBJ2-5; TRBD2 agrees at 7 bases. The CDR3 totals 14 residues. Germline-derived CDR1 and CDR2 are SGDLS and YYNGEE. V trimming: 0 bases; J trimming: 2 bases; junction bases outside the gene matches: 1. This CDR3 is CASSVAGRQETQYF. The CDR3 nucleotides read TGTGCCAGCAGCGTAGCCGGGAGGCAAGAGACCCAGTACTTC.

The chain uses TRBV28 and TRBJ2-1, with D possibly being TRBD2 (5 bases). Germline lookup yields CDR1 MDHEN and CDR2 SYDVKM. With 7 bases removed from V and 5 bases from J, the gap between germline ends came to 12 bases. The CDR3 is made up of 13 amino acids. CDR3 in DNA: TGTGCCAGCACCCCGGCGGGCGACAATGAGCAGTTCTTC. As protein: CASTPAGDNEQFF. Filled out from reference TRBV28 and TRBJ2-1, the complete variable domain reads DVKVTQSSRYLVKRTGEKVFLECVQDMDHENMFWYRQDPGLGLRLIYFSYDVKMKEKGDIPEGYSVSREKKERFSLILESASTNQTSMYLCASTPAGDNEQFFGPGTRLTVL.

This clone was found once. The chain couples TRBV24-1 to TRBJ2-2; D gene uncertain. CDR1 and CDR2 (germline): KGHDR, SFDVKD. The CDR3 consists of 13 residues. V lost 5 bases and J lost 6, with 9 bases in between. CDR3 DNA sequence: TGTGCCACCAGTGCAACTGGGCCCGGGGAGCTGTTTTTT. Translation gives CATSATGPGELFF.

The genes are TRBV24-1 and TRBJ2-1, with a tentative D call TRBD2 (6 bases). V lost 9 bases and J lost 8, with 19 bases in between. Germline V CDR1 and CDR2: KGHDR, SFDVKD. The CDR3 is made up of 14 amino acids. The DNA for the CDR3 is TGTGCCACCGGAGCGGAGGGGAATGGGGATGAGCAGTTCTTC. It specifies CATGAEGNGDEQFF.

The genes are TRBV2 and TRBJ2-1; no firm D call. This CDR3 has 14 residues. V lost 5 bases and J 0 bases, leaving 8 bases between the germline ends. The germline CDR1 and CDR2 sequences are SNHLY and FYNNEI. In DNA form, the CDR3 reads TGTGCCAGCAGTAGTCCCAGCTCCTACAATGAGCAGTTCTTC. Residues: CASSSPSSYNEQFF.

CDR3 region: CSARRLDRQYF. The CDR3 DNA sequence: TGCAGTGCTAGACGGCTGGACAGGCAGTATTTT. This rearrangement joins TRBV20-1 to TRBJ2-3; a weak D match, TRBD1 (6 bases). Trimming pared 2 bases from V and 11 bases from J, leaving 11 bases between. This CDR3 spans 11 amino acids. Germline V gene sequence: CDR1 DFQATT, CDR2 SNEGSKA (reference sequence).

This clone was counted a single time. V usage is TRBV5-5 and J usage is TRBJ2-5, with a possible D match to TRBD2 (5 bases). Germline CDR1 and CDR2: SGHKS and YYEKEE (reference sequence). The CDR3 covers 17 residues. V gave up 0 bases and J gave up 4 bases, with 19 bases separating them. This CDR3 is CASSLVGRASHRETQYF. In DNA form, the CDR3 reads TGTGCCAGCAGCTTGGTAGGGCGGGCCTCCCACCGAGAGACCCAGTACTTC.

This chain connects TRBV15 to TRBJ1-1; TRBD1 matches at 7 bases. The V gene end was trimmed by 3 bases and the J gene end by 2 bases; junction bases not matched to a gene: 6. The length of the CDR3 is 15 residues. Germline values: CDR1 LNHNV, CDR2 YYDKDF (reference sequence). CDR3 in amino acids: CATSSAQGRNTEAFF. The CDR3 DNA sequence: TGTGCCACCAGCAGCGCACAGGGGCGCAACACTGAAGCTTTCTTT.

The J gene is TRBJ2-1, the V gene TRBV9, with a weak D call TRBD2 (5 bases). Looked up from germline, CDR1 is SGDLS and CDR2 is YYNGEE. Trimming removed 0 bases at V and 8 bases at J, with 15 bases between. CDR3 length equals 15 residues. This CDR3 is CASSVASGRTHEQFF. The DNA of the CDR3 is TGTGCCAGCAGCGTAGCTTCGGGGAGAACGCATGAGCAGTTCTTC. The full variable domain, its missing parts supplied by reference TRBV9 and TRBJ2-1, is DSGVTQTPKHLITATGQRVTLRCSPRSGDLSVYWYQQSLDQGLQFLIQYYNGEERAKGNILERFSAQQFPDLHSELNLSSLELGDSALYFCASSVASGRTHEQFFGPGTRLTVL.

The sample holds a few counts of this clone. The chain couples TRBV6-5 to TRBJ1-1, with 7 bases aligning to TRBD1. This CDR3 has 12 residues. The germline CDR1 and CDR2 sequences are MNHEY and SVGAGI. V lost 5 bases and J lost 11; bases outside the gene matches: 8. The chain's CDR3 is CASSLSTGAAFF. In DNA form, the CDR3 reads TGTGCCAGCAGTCTAAGTACAGGGGCCGCTTTCTTT.

V and J are TRBV7-9 and TRBJ1-1, with 7 bases that match TRBD1. CDR1 and CDR2 from the germline V gene are SEHNR and FQNEAQ (reference sequence). Trimming removed 6 bases from V and 6 bases from J; junction bases left unmatched: 7. The CDR3 contains 13 residues. CDR3 in amino acids: CASSSTGRAEAFF. The CDR3 DNA is TGTGCCAGCAGTTCGACAGGGCGGGCTGAAGCTTTCTTT.

The rearrangement uses TRBV9 and TRBJ2-3; D uncertain. This CDR3 is 15 amino acids long. Germline V CDR1 and CDR2: SGDLS, YYNGEE. Deletions cut 1 base from V and 2 bases from J, with 11 bases between. The CDR3 protein is CASSVWFRTTDTQYF. CDR3 DNA sequence: TGTGCCAGCAGCGTATGGTTTAGAACCACAGATACGCAGTATTTT.

The V call is TRBV6-6, the J call TRBJ1-2; the match to TRBD1 covers 10 bases. J gave up 2 bases and V 6 bases, and 6 bases lay outside the gene matches. The CDR3 totals 15 residues. The V gene's germline CDR1 is MNHNY and CDR2 SVGAGI (reference sequence). CDR3 sequence reads: CASRRGTGANYGYTF. The DNA of the CDR3 is TGTGCCAGCAGACGCGGGACAGGGGCCAACTATGGCTACACCTTC.

This rearrangement joins TRBV4-1 to TRBJ2-7; 8 positions agree with TRBD1. Germline V gene data show CDR1 as MGHRA and CDR2 as YSYEKL. The CDR3 has 16 residues. The V and J ends lost 4 bases and 1 base, in that order; junction bases with no gene match: 9. DNA of the CDR3: TGCGCCAGCAGCCGCACCACCGGGACAGGTTCCTACGAGCAGTACTTC. Its protein is CASSRTTGTGSYEQYF.

This rearrangement joins TRBV6-5 to TRBJ1-6, with D unclear. Trimming left V 10 bases short and J 8 bases short, with 12 bases between. The CDR3 has 12 amino acids. CDR1 and CDR2 (germline): MNHEY, SVGAGI. The CDR3 reads CATSSGYSPLHF. In DNA form, the CDR3 reads TGTGCCACCTCGTCGGGTTATTCACCCCTCCACTTT.

The genes are TRBV2 and TRBJ1-5, with a weak D call TRBD1 (5 bases). Trimming shortened V by 2 bases and J by 4 bases, and 6 bases separated the two germline ends. The CDR3 contains 13 residues. The germline V gene encodes CDR1 SNHLY and CDR2 FYNNEI. CDR3 loop: CASSERQNQPQHF. The DNA of the CDR3 is TGTGCCAGCAGTGAAAGACAGAATCAGCCCCAGCATTTT.

V is TRBV19 and J is TRBJ1-6, with TRBD1 matching 7 bases. Per germline, CDR1 LNHDA and CDR2 SQIVND (reference sequence). J was trimmed by 0 bases and V by 6 bases; bases with no gene match: 2. The CDR3 sequence is 15 residues long. CDR3 protein: CASRGQFSYNSPLHF. In DNA form, the CDR3 reads TGTGCCAGTAGGGGACAGTTCTCCTATAATTCACCCCTCCACTTT. The whole variable domain, remainder taken from reference TRBV19 and TRBJ1-6, is DGGITQSPKYLFRKEGQNVTLSCEQNLNHDAMYWYRQDPGQGLRLIYYSQIVNDFQKGDIAEGYSVSREKKESFPLTVTSAQKNPTAFYLCASRGQFSYNSPLHFGNGTRLTVT.

The chain recombines TRBV29-1 with TRBJ2-5; D is undetermined. V dropped 8 bases and J dropped 0 bases, with 13 bases sitting between them. Germline V lookup: CDR1 SQVTM, CDR2 ANQGSEA. CDR3 length: 13 residues. The CDR3 sequence is CSSFSQYQETQYF. The CDR3 DNA sequence: TGCAGCTCTTTTTCACAGTACCAAGAGACCCAGTACTTC.

The chain links TRBV7-9 to TRBJ1-1; no firm D call. From germline, CDR1 is SEHNR and CDR2 FQNEAQ (reference sequence). The CDR3 totals 13 residues. The V end lost 3 bases, the J end lost 2 bases, and 7 bases lay between the germline ends. CDR3 sequence reads: CASSLSLNTEAFF. CDR3 DNA: TGTGCCAGCAGCTTGTCTTTAAACACTGAAGCTTTCTTT.

The chain is built from TRBV19 and TRBJ1-1; 10 bases line up with TRBD1. The CDR3 spans 16 residues. J lost 5 bases, V lost 8 bases, and 14 bases had no gene match. From germline, CDR1 is LNHDA and CDR2 SQIVND (reference sequence). The CDR3, as DNA: TGTGCCAGTTCCCTCGACAGGGGGCACGAAAAAACTGAAGCTTTCTTT. Translation gives CASSLDRGHEKTEAFF. Filled out from reference TRBV19 and TRBJ1-1, the complete variable domain reads DGGITQSPKYLFRKEGQNVTLSCEQNLNHDAMYWYRQDPGQGLRLIYYSQIVNDFQKGDIAEGYSVSREKKESFPLTVTSAQKNPTAFYLCASSLDRGHEKTEAFFGQGTRLTVV.

V is TRBV27 and J is TRBJ1-1; TRBD1 matches 7 bases. V was pared by 7 bases and J by 0 bases, with 17 bases of the junction left unmatched. The CDR3 runs 18 residues. Germline CDR1 is MNHEY and CDR2 is SMNVEV (reference sequence). The CDR3 nucleotides are TGTGCCAGCACCCCTACGACAGGGCGGTTGATCATGAACACTGAAGCTTTCTTT. Translation gives CASTPTTGRLIMNTEAFF.

J is TRBJ2-3 and V is TRBV5-1, with D tentatively TRBD2 (6 bases). CDR1 SGHRS and CDR2 YFSETQ come from the germline V gene. Between the trimmed V and J ends, which lost 4 bases and 2 bases, there was a span of 17 bases. The CDR3 is 16 residues long. The CDR3: CASSPSPGGATDTQYF. The CDR3, as DNA: TGCGCCAGCAGCCCCTCGCCGGGCGGGGCCACAGATACGCAGTATTTT.

J is TRBJ1-5 and V is TRBV27; the D is unclear. Germline CDR1 is MNHEY and CDR2 is SMNVEV (reference sequence). The CDR3 is 14 residues long. The ends were cut back, 6 bases at V and 3 bases at J, with 12 bases in the middle. The CDR3 DNA follows: TGTGCCAGCAGCAGAGACGGGTCCAATCAGCCCCAGCATTTT. It specifies CASSRDGSNQPQHF.

This chain joins TRBV9 and TRBJ2-2, with D perhaps TRBD2 (5 bases). CDR3 length: 14 amino acids. Germline CDR1 reads SGDLS; CDR2 reads YYNGEE. V lost 2 bases and J lost 1, with 6 bases in between. The CDR3 DNA follows: TGTGCCAGCAGCGTGGCGGGGAACACCGGGGAGCTGTTTTTT. Translation gives CASSVAGNTGELFF.

This rearrangement joins TRBV3-1 (or the pseudogene TRBV3-2) to TRBJ2-1; 7 bases agree with TRBD2. Trimming cost V 4 bases and J 8 bases; bases outside gene matches: 11. CDR3 size: 15 residues. CDR1 is LGHDT and CDR2 is YNNKEL in the germline V gene (reference sequence). The CDR3 bases are TGTGCCAGCAGCCCGTGGGGCGGGGCGGGGGATGAGCAGTTCTTC. Translation gives CASSPWGGAGDEQFF.